These 30 T cell receptor beta chains share one sample of origin, sequenced in a study of T cell changes during pregnancy in multiple sclerosis. The assay was immunoSEQ multiplex PCR, and TCRdb's table has in-frame clones only and misses some. The sample includes around 57,000 clones, 91% of them seen just once. Sequencing used peripheral blood, obtained in the third trimester of pregnancy. Every receptor here comes from a female donor in good health, enrolled as a control in a pregnancy study.

V is TRBV6-5 and J is TRBJ2-4; D might be TRBD2 (5 bases). The germline CDR1 and CDR2 sequences are MNHEY and SVGAGI. The CDR3 loop spans 14 amino acids. Trimming shortened V by 5 bases and J by 3 bases, and 11 bases separated the two germline ends. DNA of the CDR3: TGTGCCAGCAGTGGAGGACGATACAAAAACATTCAGTACTTC. It yields the protein CASSGGRYKNIQYF.

The gene calls are TRBV6-1 and TRBJ2-6, with D tentatively TRBD1 (5 bases). Germline V lookup: CDR1 MNHNS, CDR2 SASEGT. The CDR3 loop spans 15 amino acids. Trimming pared 5 bases from V and 0 bases from J, leaving 8 bases between. For the CDR3, the DNA is TGTGCCAGCAGTACAGGAAACTCTGGGGCCAACGTCCTGACTTTC. Translation: CASSTGNSGANVLTF.

This chain links TRBV21-1 with TRBJ1-5; the DNA was not used to check the table's D call, TRBD1. TRBV21-1 is listed as a pseudogene. The CDR3 extends over 14 amino acids. CDR3 region: CASSIDRPYQPQHF. The CDR3 coding sequence is TGTGCCAGCAGCATAGACAGGCCCTATCAGCCCCAGCATTTT.

The chain employs TRBV4-1 and TRBJ2-5; 7 bases line up with TRBD2. With V trimmed by 3 bases and J by 3 bases, 13 bases remained unmatched. Germline CDR1 reads MGHRA; CDR2 reads YSYEKL. This CDR3 has 17 amino acids. This CDR3 reads CASSQPSRGSLKETQYF. In DNA form, the CDR3 reads TGCGCCAGCAGCCAGCCCTCGCGCGGGAGTTTAAAAGAGACCCAGTACTTC.

The J gene is TRBJ2-2, the V gene TRBV28; D is unresolved. Trimming stripped 6 bases from V and 4 bases from J, with 9 bases between. CDR3 length: 13 residues. The germline CDR1 and CDR2 sequences are MDHEN and SYDVKM. The CDR3 DNA sequence: TGTGCCAGCAGCCCTATTGGCACCGGGGAGCTGTTTTTT. Translation gives CASSPIGTGELFF.

V is TRBV9 and J is TRBJ2-1; the match to TRBD1 covers 9 bases. V was pared by 3 bases and J by 7 bases, with 5 bases of the junction left unmatched. The CDR3 length is 14 residues. Germline V gene data show CDR1 as SGDLS and CDR2 as YYNGEE. In DNA form, the CDR3 reads TGTGCCAGCAGCGAGACAGGGGGTGAGAATGAGCAGTTCTTC. This sequence encodes CASSETGGENEQFF.

The CDR3 region has the DNA TGTGCCAGCAGGTCGCCAGGGGGAAACACCATATATTTT. Translating it yields CASRSPGGNTIYF. The gene calls are TRBV11-2 and TRBJ1-3, with D perhaps TRBD1 (5 bases). Germline assignment: CDR1 SGHAT and CDR2 FQNNGV. V gave up 6 bases and J gave up 4 bases, with 10 bases separating them. CDR3 length: 13 residues.

The CDR3 protein is CSVVFLKARRGRNQPQHF. CDR3 coding DNA: TGCAGCGTTGTTTTCCTAAAGGCGAGGAGGGGGCGGAATCAGCCCCAGCATTTT. The chain links TRBV29-1 to TRBJ1-5; TRBD1 aligns across 7 bases. The V segment lost 4 bases and the J segment 4 bases; nucleotides outside the gene matches: 19. Germline V lookup: CDR1 SQVTM, CDR2 ANQGSEA. This CDR3 has 18 amino acids.

V and J are TRBV28 and TRBJ2-3, with TRBD1 matching over 9 bases. The germline CDR1 and CDR2 sequences are MDHEN and SYDVKM. V shed 8 bases, J shed 2 bases, and the junction held 2 bases outside the gene matches. This CDR3 comprises 13 residues. DNA of the CDR3: TGTGCCAGCCAACAGGGGGCCACAGATACGCAGTATTTT. Its translation: CASQQGATDTQYF.

The rearrangement links TRBV29-1 to TRBJ2-3, with D possibly TRBD1 on 5 matching bases. CDR1 and CDR2 (germline): SQVTM, ANQGSEA. CDR3 length: 11 residues. V dropped 6 bases and J dropped 6 bases, with 10 bases sitting between them. The chain's CDR3 is CSVETADTQYF. The CDR3 DNA follows: TGCAGCGTCGAGACAGCCGATACGCAGTATTTT.

The genes are TRBV7-9 and TRBJ2-1; 7 nucleotides line up with TRBD2. Germline V CDR1 and CDR2: SEHNR, FQNEAQ (reference sequence). Trimming took 0 bases from V and 7 from J; bases not matched to a gene: 6. The CDR3 has 15 residues. This CDR3 is CASSLATSGVNEQFF. CDR3 DNA: TGTGCCAGCAGCTTAGCAACCAGCGGGGTTAATGAGCAGTTCTTC.

Turning to this clone: This CDR3 is also generated by other DNA sequences in the sample. The V and J genes are TRBV19 and TRBJ2-7, with D possibly TRBD2 on 6 matching bases. Trimming pared 1 base from V and 3 bases from J, leaving 13 bases between. The CDR3 consists of 15 residues. In germline, CDR1 is LNHDA, CDR2 SQIVND (reference sequence). The CDR3 is CASSIATGTDYEQYF. CDR3 DNA sequence: TGTGCCAGTAGTATAGCGACCGGGACTGACTACGAGCAGTACTTC.

CDR3 region: CASSITGQGSNEQFF. CDR3 in DNA: TGTGCCAGTAGTATAACGGGCCAGGGTAGCAATGAGCAGTTCTTC. This sequence joins TRBV19 and TRBJ2-1; possibly TRBD1 for D (5 bases). The CDR3 length is 15 residues. CDR1 LNHDA and CDR2 SQIVND come from the germline V gene (reference sequence). The V and J ends lost 2 bases and 6 bases respectively, with 14 bases between them.

The CDR3 here is CASSEGLAGGPDTQYF. The CDR3 region has the DNA TGTGCCAGCAGTGAAGGACTAGCGGGGGGCCCAGATACGCAGTATTTT. The gene calls are TRBV6-4 and TRBJ2-3; 14 positions agree with TRBD2. Unmatched junction bases numbered 3, after V lost 3 bases and J lost 4 bases. The germline gives CDR1 MRHNA, CDR2 SNTAGT. This CDR3 contains 16 residues.

To note about this clone: Within the sample, other DNA sequences also encode this same CDR3. V gene TRBV7-9 combines with J gene TRBJ2-1; D not resolved. Germline values: CDR1 SEHNR, CDR2 FQNEAQ (reference sequence). The CDR3 spans 11 residues. Deletions cut 1 base from V and 8 bases from J, with 3 bases between. CDR3 loop: CASSLGDEQFF. Here the CDR3 DNA reads TGTGCCAGCAGCTTAGGAGATGAGCAGTTCTTC. Based on the CDR3 plus reference TRBV7-9 and TRBJ2-1, the full variable domain is DTGVSQNPRHKITKRGQNVTFRCDPISEHNRLYWYRQTLGQGPEFLTYFQNEAQLEKSRLLSDRFSAERPKGSFSTLEIQRTEQGDSAMYLCASSLGDEQFFGPGTRLTVL.

The CDR3 DNA is TGTGCCAGCAGCTCCATACTCACCGATTCACCCCTCCACTTT. Translated: CASSSILTDSPLHF. The chain joins TRBV7-8 to TRBJ1-6, with D unresolved. Germline V CDR1 and CDR2: SGHVS, FQNEAQ. This CDR3 comprises 14 residues. Trimming took 4 bases from V and 8 from J, leaving 12 bases between them.

The chain combines TRBV5-1 with TRBJ2-1; D may be TRBD2 (7 bases). This CDR3 has 12 amino acids. The V end was cut by 4 bases, the J end by 9 bases, with 11 bases between. The germline gives CDR1 SGHRS, CDR2 YFSETQ. CDR3 loop: CASSPRGGEQFF. CDR3 nucleotide sequence: TGCGCCAGCAGCCCGAGGGGGGGTGAGCAGTTCTTC.

This rearrangement joins TRBV27 to TRBJ1-1; tentative D call: TRBD1 (5 bases). Germline V gene lookup returns CDR1 MNHEY and CDR2 SMNVEV (reference sequence). The V end was cut by 5 bases, the J end by 3 bases, with 19 bases between. The CDR3 covers 16 residues. CDR3 in amino acids: CASSTLVAGGDTEAFF. CDR3 nucleotides: TGTGCCAGCAGTACCCTGGTCGCGGGGGGGGACACTGAAGCTTTCTTT.

Notes on this clone: The germline gene is not matched at one end of the junction; a read error may be the cause. The V and J genes are TRBV6-6 and TRBJ2-5; TRBD2 aligns across 8 bases. Germline V gene sequence: CDR1 MNHNY, CDR2 SVGAGI (reference sequence). This CDR3 has 15 amino acids. CDR3 sequence: CASSDSGTSQETQYF. The DNA of the CDR3 is TGTGCCAGCAGTGACTCCGGGACTAGCCAAGAGACCCAGTACTTC.

The V gene is TRBV2, the J gene TRBJ2-7, with D uncertain. Trimming took off 7 bases at V and 4 bases at J, with 8 bases between the two ends. CDR3 length equals 11 residues. Germline CDR1 and CDR2: SNHLY and FYNNEI. In nucleotides, the CDR3 is TGTGCCAGCACCGCCAGGTACGAGCAGTACTTC. Translating gives CASTARYEQYF.

J is TRBJ2-7 and V is TRBV5-1, with 10 positions matching TRBD2. Germline V gene sequence: CDR1 SGHRS, CDR2 YFSETQ. V gave up 4 bases and J gave up 6 bases; unmatched junction bases: 7. This CDR3 has 14 amino acids. The CDR3 DNA reads as TGCGCCAGCAGCGTAGCGGGAGGACTGGCCGAGCAGTACTTC. Translating it yields CASSVAGGLAEQYF.

The V and J genes are TRBV6-5 and TRBJ1-5, with D unclear. Germline CDR1 and CDR2: MNHEY and SVGAGI. The CDR3 runs to 10 residues. V was shortened by 7 bases and J by 7 bases, with 5 bases between the two germline ends. DNA of the CDR3: TGTGCCAGCACAAAACAGCCCCAGCATTTT. Amino acids: CASTKQPQHF.

The chain recombines TRBV4-2 with TRBJ2-1, with 8 bases that match TRBD2. The CDR3 spans 16 residues. CDR1 LGHNA and CDR2 YNFKEQ come from the germline V gene. V gave up 0 bases and J gave up 5 bases; unmatched junction bases: 6. In DNA form, the CDR3 reads TGTGCCAGCAGCCAAGATAGCGGGGAGGGACACAATGAGCAGTTCTTC. Translation: CASSQDSGEGHNEQFF.

The chain carries TRBV4-1 and TRBJ1-5; a possible D gene is TRBD1 (5 bases). The CDR3 runs to 15 residues. The V and J ends lost 0 bases and 7 bases respectively, with 13 bases between them. The germline CDR1 and CDR2 sequences are MGHRA and YSYEKL. The DNA for the CDR3 is TGCGCCAGCAGCCAAGATGGCAGGGTGACACAGCCCCAGCATTTT. This codes for CASSQDGRVTQPQHF.

The chain links TRBV5-1 to TRBJ2-2; D is undetermined. The CDR3 has 11 residues. With 9 bases removed from V and 4 bases from J, the gap between germline ends came to 7 bases. The V gene's germline CDR1 is SGHRS and CDR2 YFSETQ. The CDR3 nucleotides are TGCGCCAACCAGATCACCGGGGAGCTGTTTTTT. Its protein is CANQITGELFF.

The CDR3 here is CASSPRGGDEQYF. CDR3 nucleotide sequence: TGTGCCAGCAGTCCTCGGGGGGGCGACGAGCAGTACTTC. This chain connects TRBV6-5 to TRBJ2-7, with 8 bases matching TRBD2. With 5 bases clipped from V and 5 bases from J, the junction kept 5 bases outside the gene matches. CDR3 length equals 13 residues. The germline gives CDR1 MNHEY, CDR2 SVGAGI.

The chain combines TRBV9 with TRBJ2-5, with D perhaps matching TRBD2 (5 bases). The CDR3 loop spans 14 amino acids. Germline values: CDR1 SGDLS, CDR2 YYNGEE. The germline V and J ends were trimmed by 4 bases and 2 bases, with 12 bases remaining between them. The CDR3 is CASSSSAEQETQYF. The CDR3 DNA sequence: TGTGCCAGCAGCTCCTCAGCGGAACAAGAGACCCAGTACTTC.

The chain couples TRBV5-6 to TRBJ2-7; maybe TRBD1 (6 bases). The CDR3 is made up of 16 amino acids. The V end lost 4 bases, the J end lost 2 bases, and 19 bases lay between the germline ends. Looked up from germline, CDR1 is SGHDT and CDR2 is YYEEEE. CDR3 sequence (DNA): TGTGCCAGCAGCCCGGACTTAGGACAGTCTACCTACGAGCAGTACTTC. It codes for CASSPDLGQSTYEQYF.

The chain combines TRBV7-9 with TRBJ1-6; TRBD1 matches 7 bases. V was clipped by 5 bases and J by 10 bases; unmatched bases: 14. Germline assignment: CDR1 SEHNR and CDR2 FQNEAQ (reference sequence). The CDR3 covers 16 residues. This chain's CDR3 is CASSPRGEAQGSPLHF. CDR3 DNA sequence: TGTGCCAGCAGCCCCAGGGGGGAAGCCCAGGGATCACCCCTCCACTTT.

This chain links TRBV27 with TRBJ1-4; no clear D. This CDR3 is 15 amino acids long. V was cut by 7 bases and J by 8 bases, with 20 bases left in between. Germline-derived CDR1 and CDR2 are MNHEY and SMNVEV (reference sequence). DNA of the CDR3: TGTGCCAGCATGAGGCAAGGCATAGGAAACGAAAAACTGTTTTTT. As protein: CASMRQGIGNEKLFF.